This TCR beta chain was recovered during a study of control samples from healthy donors and cancer patients. The repertoire was sequenced with immunoSEQ multiplex PCR; TCRdb's copy has only in-frame clones and lacks some. The sample includes 150,000 to 200,000 clones, 91% seen only once; the top ten take 1.5%. This CDR3 spans 12 amino acids. Germline loops: CDR1 SGHTA, CDR2 FQGNSA. With V trimmed by 8 bases and J by 4 bases, 2 bases remained unmatched. The chain couples TRBV7-2 to TRBJ1-1; TRBD1 agrees at 9 bases. This receptor was taken from a woman in her twenties or thirties in good health. The specimen was blood. In nucleotides, the CDR3 is TGTGCCAGCGGGGACAGGGTCACTGAAGCTTTCTTT. Amino acids: CASGDRVTEAFF. Full variable domain (missing parts from reference TRBV7-2 and TRBJ1-1): GAGVSQSPSNKVTEKGKDVELRCDPISGHTALYWYRQSLGQGLEFLIYFQGNSAPDKSGLPSDRFSAERTGGSVSTLTIQRTQQEDSAVYLCASGDRVTEAFFGQGTRLTVV.